This TCR beta chain was sequenced in a study of shared clonotypes between healthy human individuals. Points from the study as a whole: Among several donors, about 5% of naive CD4 clonotypes were found in common.

Details on this clone: Its antigen remains unknown.

V was clipped by 0 bases and J by 4 bases, with 4 bases between them. The germline V gene encodes CDR1 GTSNPN and CDR2 SVGIG (reference sequence). This CDR3 contains 12 residues. Only in-frame clones appear in the TCRdb table, and some are missing; sequencing was by immunoSEQ multiplex PCR. In the table there are about 960,000 clones, 76% of which are singletons. The sequence derives from a man younger than 35 in good health. The sequenced sample was memory CD4+ T cells sorted from blood. Subset: CD45RA-negative fraction. V and J are TRBV30 and TRBJ1-5; unclear D gene. This chain's CDR3 is CAWSVQNQPQHF. The DNA for the CDR3 is TGTGCCTGGAGTGTACAGAATCAGCCCCAGCATTTT.